This T cell receptor beta chain was identified during a study of shared clonotypes between healthy human individuals. Assay used: immunoSEQ multiplex PCR; TCRdb lists only in-frame clones, some missing. Of roughly 2.5 million clones in the sample, roughly 92% are singletons; the top ten hold 0.11% to 0.15%. The donors were all Caucasian adults (living in Nashville, Tennessee). Per germline, CDR1 LNHDA and CDR2 SQIVND (reference sequence). The CDR3 sequence is 18 residues long. V was cut by 2 bases and J by 0 bases, with 19 bases left in between. This clonotype originated in a man between 18 and 29 years old in good health. Sample: naive CD4+ T cells sorted from blood. Subset denoted: CD45RA+ positively selected. The chain joins TRBV19 to TRBJ1-1, with D perhaps matching TRBD1 (5 bases). The CDR3 DNA is TGTGCCAGTAGTATACAGTGGGGGAACAAGGACATGAACACTGAAGCTTTCTTT. Translated, it gives CASSIQWGNKDMNTEAFF.